The clone carrying this T cell receptor beta chain was recorded many times. Antigen unknown. The CDR3 runs to 13 residues. Trimming removed 2 bases from V and 4 bases from J, with 7 bases in between. Per germline, CDR1 SEHNR and CDR2 FQNEAQ (reference sequence). The study excluded patients with uncontrolled infection, other autoimmune disease, pregnancy or lactation. Clinicians diagnosed patients from clinical symptoms, serum thyroxine and TRAb, thyroid ultrasound and orbital computed tomography. These data are taken from a study of T cells in Graves' hyperthyroidism and ophthalmopathy. Overall study results and limits: Onset of ophthalmopathy came a median around 6.5 months after the model predicted it. Blood also held most thyroid clonotypes expanded beyond 0.001.

Amplification of TCR beta CDR3 regions used RNA as the template. An initial round of RT-PCR targeting the TCR CDR3 relied on the HTBI primer set. TCRdb itself ran the multiplex PCR reads through MiXCR, one entry per CDR3 protein. This sample has some 760,000 distinct CDR3 sequences, with approximately 14% found just once. The source of this sequence is a woman between 18 and 29 years old with Graves' hyperthyroidism. The chain is built from TRBV7-9 and TRBJ2-3; TRBD2 might be the D (6 bases). Sequencing was carried out using blood. The DNA for the CDR3 is TGTGCCAGCAGCTTATCGGGGGCAGATACGCAGTATTTT. It translates to CASSLSGADTQYF.